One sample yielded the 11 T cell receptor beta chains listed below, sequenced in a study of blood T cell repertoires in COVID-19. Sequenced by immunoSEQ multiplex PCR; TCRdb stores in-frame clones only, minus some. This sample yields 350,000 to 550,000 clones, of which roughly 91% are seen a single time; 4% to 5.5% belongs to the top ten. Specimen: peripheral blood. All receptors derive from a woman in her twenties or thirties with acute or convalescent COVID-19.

For the CDR3, the DNA is TGTGCCAGCAGCCAGTCAGGGGGAAGTCAGCCCCAGCATTTT. As protein: CASSQSGGSQPQHF. This chain connects TRBV3-1 (or the pseudogene TRBV3-2) to TRBJ1-5; TRBD1 aligns across 7 bases. The V gene end was trimmed by 3 bases and the J gene end by 6 bases; junction bases not matched to a gene: 5. CDR3 length: 14 amino acids. Per the germline V gene, CDR1 is LGHDT and CDR2 is YNNKEL (reference sequence).

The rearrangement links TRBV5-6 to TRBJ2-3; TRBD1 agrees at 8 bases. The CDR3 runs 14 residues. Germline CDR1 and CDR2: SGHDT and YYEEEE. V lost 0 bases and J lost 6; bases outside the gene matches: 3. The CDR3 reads CASSLGTGTDTQYF. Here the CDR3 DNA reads TGTGCCAGCAGCTTGGGGACAGGGACCGATACGCAGTATTTT.

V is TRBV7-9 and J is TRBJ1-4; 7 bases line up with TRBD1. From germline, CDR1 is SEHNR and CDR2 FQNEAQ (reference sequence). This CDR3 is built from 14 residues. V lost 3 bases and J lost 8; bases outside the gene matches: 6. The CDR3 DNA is TGTGCCAGCAGCTTTCAACAGGGGCGAGAAAAACTGTTTTTT. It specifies CASSFQQGREKLFF. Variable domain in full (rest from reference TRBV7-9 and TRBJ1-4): DTGVSQNPRHKITKRGQNVTFRCDPISEHNRLYWYRQTLGQGPEFLTYFQNEAQLEKSRLLSDRFSAERPKGSFSTLEIQRTEQGDSAMYLCASSFQQGREKLFFGSGTQLSVL.

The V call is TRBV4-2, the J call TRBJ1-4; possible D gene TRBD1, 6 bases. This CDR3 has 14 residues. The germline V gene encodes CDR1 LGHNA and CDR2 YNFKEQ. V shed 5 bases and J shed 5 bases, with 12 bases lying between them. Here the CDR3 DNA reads TGTGCCAGCAGCGGGGGACACAAGAATGAAAAACTGTTTTTT. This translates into CASSGGHKNEKLFF.

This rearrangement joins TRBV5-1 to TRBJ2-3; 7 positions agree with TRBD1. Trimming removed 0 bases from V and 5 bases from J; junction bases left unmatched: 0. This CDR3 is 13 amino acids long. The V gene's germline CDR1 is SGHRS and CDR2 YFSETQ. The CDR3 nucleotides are TGCGCCAGCAGCTTGGACAGGGGAGATACGCAGTATTTT. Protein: CASSLDRGDTQYF.

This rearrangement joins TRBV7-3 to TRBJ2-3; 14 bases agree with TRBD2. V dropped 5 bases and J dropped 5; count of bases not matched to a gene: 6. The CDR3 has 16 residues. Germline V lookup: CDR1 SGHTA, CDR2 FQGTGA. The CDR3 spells CASSPGTSGGIDTQYF. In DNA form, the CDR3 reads TGTGCCAGCAGCCCTGGGACTAGCGGGGGAATAGATACGCAGTATTTT.

The CDR3 loop is CASSTGGGYEQYF. The CDR3 nucleotides read TGTGCCAGCAGCACAGGGGGAGGCTACGAGCAGTACTTC. The chain carries TRBV27 and TRBJ2-7; 8 bases map to TRBD1. Germline CDR1 reads MNHEY; CDR2 reads SMNVEV (reference sequence). The CDR3 loop spans 13 amino acids. The ends lost 6 bases at V and 3 bases at J; junction bases unmatched: 4.

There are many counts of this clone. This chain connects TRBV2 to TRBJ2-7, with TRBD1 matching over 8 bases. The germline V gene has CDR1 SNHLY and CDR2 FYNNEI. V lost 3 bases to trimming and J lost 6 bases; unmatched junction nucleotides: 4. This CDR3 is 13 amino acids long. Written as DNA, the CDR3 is TGTGCCAGCAGTGAGAGGACAGGGAGCGAGCAGTACTTC. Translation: CASSERTGSEQYF.

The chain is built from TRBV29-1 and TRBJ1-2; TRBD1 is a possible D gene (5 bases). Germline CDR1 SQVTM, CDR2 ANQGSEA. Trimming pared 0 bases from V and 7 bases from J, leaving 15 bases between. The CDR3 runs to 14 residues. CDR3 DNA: TGCAGCGTTGAAGATCCCCAGGGTTTGGGTGGCTACACCTTC. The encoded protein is CSVEDPQGLGGYTF.

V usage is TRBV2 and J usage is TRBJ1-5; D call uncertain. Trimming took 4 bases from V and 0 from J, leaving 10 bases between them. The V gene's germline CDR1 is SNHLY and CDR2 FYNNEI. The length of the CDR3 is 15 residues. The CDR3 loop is CASSGNNYSNQPQHF. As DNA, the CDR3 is TGTGCCAGCAGTGGCAACAACTATAGCAATCAGCCCCAGCATTTT.

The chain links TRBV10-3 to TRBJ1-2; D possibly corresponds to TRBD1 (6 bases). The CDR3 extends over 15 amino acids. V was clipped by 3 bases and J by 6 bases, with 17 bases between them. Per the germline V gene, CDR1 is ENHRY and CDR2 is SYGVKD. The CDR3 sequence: CAISDPGTTVNGYTF. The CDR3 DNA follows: TGTGCCATCAGTGACCCCGGGACAACGGTGAATGGCTACACCTTC.